One sample yielded the 17 T cell receptor beta chains listed below, sequenced in a study of T cell responses to AZD1222 COVID-19 vaccine. Some clones are missing from TCRdb's copy, which holds only in-frame ones; the method was immunoSEQ multiplex PCR. The profile covers more than 85,000 clones, with about nine tenths appearing a single time and approximately 5% taken by the ten largest. Source: peripheral blood, taken on day 0 of AZD1222 vaccination. Source of these receptors: an adult in good health.

Points on this clone: A junction end diverges from the germline sequence, so it may reflect a read error. This chain joins TRBV19 and TRBJ1-1; TRBD1 matches 7 bases. The CDR3 runs 12 residues. The germline V gene has CDR1 LNHDA and CDR2 SQIVND (reference sequence). CDR3 nucleotide sequence: TGCGGAACAGGGGCCGGAAGGGCTGAAGCTTTCTTT. This codes for CGTGAGRAEAFF.

The CDR3 sequence is CASSPRGTSKGNQPQHF. The CDR3 nucleotides read TGTGCCAGTAGTCCCCGGGGGACGTCAAAGGGGAATCAGCCCCAGCATTTT. The chain joins TRBV19 to TRBJ1-5; D is perhaps TRBD1 (5 bases). With 5 bases removed from V and 4 bases from J, the gap between germline ends came to 21 bases. The germline gives CDR1 LNHDA, CDR2 SQIVND (reference sequence). CDR3 length equals 17 residues.

In DNA, the CDR3 is TGTGCCAGCAGCCCGATAGACCTTAACACTGAAGCTTTCTTT. Translated, it gives CASSPIDLNTEAFF. The gene calls are TRBV7-6 and TRBJ1-1; no definite D call. The V end was cut by 5 bases, the J end by 2 bases, with 12 bases between. CDR1 is SGHVS and CDR2 is FNYEAQ in the germline V gene. The CDR3 spans 14 residues.

The J gene is TRBJ1-5, the V gene TRBV6-4, with TRBD1 as a possible D gene (6 bases). This CDR3 spans 15 amino acids. Germline lookup yields CDR1 MRHNA and CDR2 SNTAGT. Deletions cut 11 bases from V and 7 bases from J, with 24 bases between. The CDR3 sequence is CAGRRTEGRGQPQHF. CDR3 DNA sequence: TGTGCCGGAAGGAGGACAGAGGGGCGCGGACAGCCCCAGCATTTT.

The chain links TRBV7-9 to TRBJ1-1; D not certain. This CDR3 comprises 11 residues. Trimming stripped 3 bases from V and 11 bases from J, with 10 bases between. Germline V gene lookup returns CDR1 SEHNR and CDR2 FQNEAQ (reference sequence). CDR3 residues: CASSLWEVAFF. CDR3 sequence (DNA): TGTGCCAGCAGCTTGTGGGAAGTGGCTTTCTTT.

The rearrangement links TRBV6-2 or TRBV6-3 to TRBJ1-4, with no clear D. Germline CDR1 reads MNHEY; CDR2 reads SVGEGT. CDR3 length: 14 amino acids. V was pared by 2 bases and J by 5 bases, with 9 bases between. The CDR3 sequence: CASSYPGINEKLFF. DNA for the CDR3: TGTGCCAGCAGTTACCCGGGAATCAATGAAAAACTGTTTTTT.

The chain links TRBV3-1 (or the pseudogene TRBV3-2) to TRBJ2-5; D unresolved. The V end lost 0 bases, the J end lost 2 bases, and 4 bases lay between the germline ends. Germline loops: CDR1 LGHDT, CDR2 YNNKEL (reference sequence). This CDR3 spans 13 amino acids. CDR3 sequence: CASSQERQETQYF. CDR3 bases: TGTGCCAGCAGCCAAGAGCGGCAAGAGACCCAGTACTTC.

The gene calls are TRBV30 and TRBJ1-3; D unresolved. The CDR3 sequence is 14 residues long. Germline CDR1 and CDR2: GTSNPN and SVGIG (reference sequence). Trimming removed 4 bases from V and 0 bases from J, with 10 bases in between. As DNA, the CDR3 is TGTGCCTGGATTGGGTCATACTCTGGAAACACCATATATTTT. This translates into CAWIGSYSGNTIYF. The variable domain in full, with the rest retrieved from reference TRBV30 and TRBJ1-3, is SQTIHQWPATLVQPVGSPLSLECTVEGTSNPNLYWYRQAAGRGLQLLFYSVGIGQISSEVPQNLSASRPQDRQFILSSKKLLLSDSGFYLCAWIGSYSGNTIYFGEGSWLTVV.

The chain joins TRBV28 to TRBJ1-4; D is unclear. Per germline, CDR1 MDHEN and CDR2 SYDVKM. Trimming stripped 4 bases from V and 3 bases from J, with 9 bases between. The CDR3 extends over 14 amino acids. CDR3 region: CASSSLGSNEKLFF. In DNA form, the CDR3 reads TGTGCCAGCAGTTCCCTCGGCTCTAATGAAAAACTGTTTTTT.

The rearrangement uses TRBV6-2 or TRBV6-3 and TRBJ1-6; a weak D match, TRBD1 (6 bases). Germline V gene data show CDR1 as MNHEY and CDR2 as SVGEGT. Trimming removed 2 bases at V and 7 bases at J, with 12 bases between. The CDR3 sequence is 15 residues long. For the CDR3, the DNA is TGTGCCAGCAGTTACCAGACAGGTCCAAATTCACCCCTCCACTTT. Protein: CASSYQTGPNSPLHF.

J is TRBJ2-4 and V is TRBV7-9; 8 bases map to TRBD1. V lost 4 bases and J lost 1; bases outside the gene matches: 6. Germline V gene sequence: CDR1 SEHNR, CDR2 FQNEAQ (reference sequence). The CDR3 runs 16 residues. The CDR3 coding sequence is TGTGCCAGCAGCTCCAGGACAGGGTGGGCCAAAAACATTCAGTACTTC. This gives the protein CASSSRTGWAKNIQYF.

The chain has TRBV30 and TRBJ1-2; D uncertain. The CDR3 contains 16 residues. With 2 bases removed from V and 0 bases from J, the gap between germline ends came to 16 bases. Germline V gives CDR1 GTSNPN, CDR2 SVGIG (reference sequence). The CDR3 sequence: CAWSSLRTPPNYGYTF. As DNA, the CDR3 is TGTGCCTGGAGTTCCTTGAGGACTCCCCCTAACTATGGCTACACCTTC.

This clone occurred a few times. The J gene is TRBJ2-7, the V gene TRBV4-1; a possible D gene is TRBD1 (6 bases). This CDR3 contains 12 residues. Germline V CDR1 and CDR2: MGHRA, YSYEKL. Trimming took off 6 bases at V and 6 bases at J, with 12 bases between the two ends. This CDR3 reads CASSSSRGEQYF. In DNA form, the CDR3 reads TGCGCCAGCAGTAGCTCCAGGGGCGAGCAGTACTTC.

The J gene is TRBJ1-1, the V gene TRBV11-2; 8 bases align to TRBD1. Germline loops: CDR1 SGHAT, CDR2 FQNNGV. V was pared by 1 base and J by 5 bases, with 3 bases of the junction left unmatched. CDR3 length: 14 residues. CDR3 bases: TGTGCCAGCAGCTTAGCGACAGGGGTGACTGAAGCTTTCTTT. It specifies CASSLATGVTEAFF.

The chain uses TRBV5-1 and TRBJ1-1; tentative D call: TRBD1 (6 bases). The CDR3 sequence is 11 residues long. The V gene's germline CDR1 is SGHRS and CDR2 YFSETQ. V was pared by 4 bases and J by 8 bases, with 9 bases between. CDR3 coding DNA: TGCGCCAGCAGCCTGGACAGAGAAGCTTTCTTT. Its protein is CASSLDREAFF.

The V call is TRBV6-2 or TRBV6-3, the J call TRBJ2-7; D remains unclear. Per the germline V gene, CDR1 is MNHEY and CDR2 is SVGEGT. The CDR3 has 11 amino acids. With 5 bases removed from V and 4 bases from J, the gap between germline ends came to 6 bases. This chain's CDR3 is CASSQTYEQYF. DNA of the CDR3: TGTGCCAGCAGTCAAACTTACGAGCAGTACTTC.

The chain employs TRBV5-4 and TRBJ1-1; TRBD1 is a possible D gene (6 bases). V was shortened by 5 bases and J by 4 bases, with 15 bases between the two germline ends. Germline CDR1 and CDR2: SGHNT and YYREEE (reference sequence). This CDR3 is built from 14 residues. The CDR3 loop reads CASSDKKGGTEAFF. CDR3 in DNA: TGTGCCAGCAGTGATAAAAAGGGGGGCACTGAAGCTTTCTTT.